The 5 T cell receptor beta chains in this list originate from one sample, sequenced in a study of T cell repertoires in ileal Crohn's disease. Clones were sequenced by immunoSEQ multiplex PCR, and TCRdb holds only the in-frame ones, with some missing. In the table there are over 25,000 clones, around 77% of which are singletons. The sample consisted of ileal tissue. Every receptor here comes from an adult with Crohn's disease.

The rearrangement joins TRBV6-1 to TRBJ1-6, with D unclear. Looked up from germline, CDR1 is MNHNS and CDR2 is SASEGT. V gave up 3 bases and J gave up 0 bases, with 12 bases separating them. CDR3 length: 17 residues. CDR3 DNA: TGTGCCAGCAGTGAGAGGCTTGTGAGCTCCTATAATTCACCCCTCCACTTT. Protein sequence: CASSERLVSSYNSPLHF.

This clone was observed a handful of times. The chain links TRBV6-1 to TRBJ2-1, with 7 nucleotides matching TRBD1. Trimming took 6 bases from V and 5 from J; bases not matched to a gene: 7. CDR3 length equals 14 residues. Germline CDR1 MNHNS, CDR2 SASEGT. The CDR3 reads CASSHTGVNNEQFF. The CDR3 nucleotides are TGTGCCAGCAGCCACACAGGGGTCAACAATGAGCAGTTCTTC.

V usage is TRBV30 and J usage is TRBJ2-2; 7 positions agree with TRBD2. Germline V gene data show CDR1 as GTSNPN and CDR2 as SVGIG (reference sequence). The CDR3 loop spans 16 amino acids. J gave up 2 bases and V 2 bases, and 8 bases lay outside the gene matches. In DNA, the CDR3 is TGTGCCTGGAGTAGGATGGGGGGGATTAACACCGGGGAGCTGTTTTTT. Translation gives CAWSRMGGINTGELFF.

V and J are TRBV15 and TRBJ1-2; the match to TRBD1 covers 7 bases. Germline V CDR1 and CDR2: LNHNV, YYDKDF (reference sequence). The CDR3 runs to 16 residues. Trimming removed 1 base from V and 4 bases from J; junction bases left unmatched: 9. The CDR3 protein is CATSRGGTDNLYGYTF. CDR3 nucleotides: TGTGCCACCAGCAGAGGAGGGACAGATAATCTCTATGGCTACACCTTC. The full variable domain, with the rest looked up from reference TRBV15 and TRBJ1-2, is DAMVIQNPRYQVTQFGKPVTLSCSQTLNHNVMYWYQQKSSQAPKLLFHYYDKDFNNEADTPDNFQSRRPNTSFCFLDIRSPGLGDTAMYLCATSRGGTDNLYGYTFGSGTRLTVV.

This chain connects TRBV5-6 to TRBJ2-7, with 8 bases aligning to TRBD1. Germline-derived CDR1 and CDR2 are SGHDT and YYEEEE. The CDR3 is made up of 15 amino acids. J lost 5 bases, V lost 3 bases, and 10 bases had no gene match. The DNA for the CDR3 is TGTGCCAGCAGCTCGGGACAGGCCGCCGGTCACGAGCAGTACTTC. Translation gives CASSSGQAAGHEQYF.